Each of the 7 T cell receptor beta chains below was sequenced from the same sample in a study of OX40 agonist ivuxolimab in advanced cancers. Generated by immunoSEQ multiplex PCR, the TCRdb table keeps only in-frame clones and is missing some. This sample has roughly 60,000 clones; roughly nine tenths occur once, and the top ten carry 3.9%. This specimen consisted of CD4+ or CD8+ T cells sorted from blood, obtained in a trial of the OX40 agonist ivuxolimab. These TCRs come from an adult with an advanced solid tumor such as melanoma, head and neck, liver or kidney cancer.

The chain links TRBV7-2 to TRBJ2-2, with TRBD1 identical over 8 bases. CDR1 and CDR2 from the germline V gene are SGHTA and FQGNSA. The junction had 5 bases not matched to a gene; V was cut back by 5 bases and J by 3 bases. This CDR3 region has 15 residues. CDR3 nucleotide sequence: TGTGCCAGCAGCCCCGGACAGGGCCACACCGGGGAGCTGTTTTTT. This encodes CASSPGQGHTGELFF.

The chain couples TRBV5-4 to TRBJ2-1; 10 bases agree with TRBD2. This CDR3 spans 14 amino acids. Trimming cost V 2 bases and J 5 bases; bases outside gene matches: 1. Germline V gene data show CDR1 as SGHNT and CDR2 as YYREEE (reference sequence). CDR3 amino acids: CASSFTSGDNEQFF. The CDR3 DNA reads as TGTGCCAGCAGCTTTACTAGCGGGGACAATGAGCAGTTCTTC. The entire variable domain, with the rest obtained from reference TRBV5-4 and TRBJ2-1, is as follows: ETGVTQSPTHLIKTRGQQVTLRCSSQSGHNTVSWYQQALGQGPQFIFQYYREEENGRGNFPPRFSGLQFPNYSSELNVNALELDDSALYLCASSFTSGDNEQFFGPGTRLTVL.

The chain uses TRBV19 and TRBJ1-6; the match to TRBD1 covers 10 bases. The CDR3 is made up of 16 amino acids. V lost 3 bases and J lost 7; bases outside the gene matches: 6. The germline V gene has CDR1 LNHDA and CDR2 SQIVND (reference sequence). The DNA of the CDR3 is TGTGCCAGTAGTATTTTCCTGGGACAGGGGAATTCACCCCTCCACTTT. Translating gives CASSIFLGQGNSPLHF.

The chain employs TRBV6-5 and TRBJ1-6; 9 bases align to TRBD1. CDR3 size: 14 residues. With 5 bases clipped from V and 10 bases from J, the junction kept 6 bases outside the gene matches. The germline V gene has CDR1 MNHEY and CDR2 SVGAGI. Written as DNA, the CDR3 is TGTGCCAGCAGTAGCGGACAGGGGCGGTCACCCCTCCACTTT. Translation: CASSSGQGRSPLHF.

J is TRBJ1-2 and V is TRBV5-6, with a tentative D call TRBD1 (5 bases). This CDR3 has 14 residues. V was cut by 2 bases and J by 4 bases, with 12 bases left in between. Germline V gives CDR1 SGHDT, CDR2 YYEEEE. CDR3: CASSLAGGSYGYTF. The CDR3, as DNA: TGTGCCAGCAGCTTAGCGGGGGGATCCTATGGCTACACCTTC.

The chain uses TRBV9 and TRBJ1-6; TRBD1 matches 8 bases. CDR1 SGDLS and CDR2 YYNGEE come from the germline V gene. V shed 4 bases and J 8 bases; nucleotides not matched to a gene: 8. CDR3 length equals 15 residues. The CDR3 reads CASSPEDRADSPLHF. In DNA, the CDR3 is TGTGCCAGCAGCCCCGAGGACAGGGCGGATTCACCCCTCCACTTT.

V gene TRBV2 combines with J gene TRBJ2-1; TRBD1 might be the D (5 bases). Trimming pared 5 bases from V and 6 bases from J, leaving 14 bases between. This CDR3 spans 14 amino acids. The germline V gene has CDR1 SNHLY and CDR2 FYNNEI. CDR3 coding DNA: TGTGCCAGCAGTCAGGGAAGCCCTCCCAATGAGCAGTTCTTC. This gives the protein CASSQGSPPNEQFF.